The clone carrying this T cell receptor (beta chain) appeared a few times. The target antigen is unknown. The CDR3 extends over 15 amino acids. Trimming stripped 1 base from V and 3 bases from J, with 10 bases between. Germline V gene sequence: CDR1 PRHDT, CDR2 FYEKMQ (reference sequence). The data originate from a study of T-cell reconstitution after alpha-beta-depleted transplantation in children. Study-wide findings and caveats: The high TCRbeta diversity at day 60 in some patients came from surviving recipient T cells and thymic progenitors. After one year, T-cell counts and TCRbeta diversity mostly came from new T cells. In patients about two months after transplant, alpha-beta T cells reportedly arose from several hundred expanded graft clones.

The authors prepared the TCRbeta library with unique molecular identifiers. TCRdb redid the calling of the PCR reads with MiXCR, one entry per CDR3 protein. Of approximately 290,000 distinct CDR3 sequences detected, 9.5% to 13% appear once; the ten largest clones hold 23%. The TCR was taken from a male patient aged 2 to 9 who had a stem cell transplant for chronic granulomatous disease, so the T cells may come from the graft donor. This sequence joins TRBV13 and TRBJ2-4; the D gene is possibly TRBD2 (7 bases). The input for sequencing was peripheral blood, taken 180 days after TCRalphabeta/CD19-depleted stem cell transplant. The CDR3 DNA is TGTGCCAGCAGCTTAGCGGGGGGCCGCAAAAACATTCAGTACTTC. It is translated as CASSLAGGRKNIQYF. Looking up the rest from reference TRBV13 and TRBJ2-4 gives the full variable domain: AAGVIQSPRHLIKEKRETATLKCYPIPRHDTVYWYQQGPGQDPQFLISFYEKMQSDKGSIPDRFSAQQFSDYHSELNMSSLELGDSALYFCASSLAGGRKNIQYFGAGTRLSVL.